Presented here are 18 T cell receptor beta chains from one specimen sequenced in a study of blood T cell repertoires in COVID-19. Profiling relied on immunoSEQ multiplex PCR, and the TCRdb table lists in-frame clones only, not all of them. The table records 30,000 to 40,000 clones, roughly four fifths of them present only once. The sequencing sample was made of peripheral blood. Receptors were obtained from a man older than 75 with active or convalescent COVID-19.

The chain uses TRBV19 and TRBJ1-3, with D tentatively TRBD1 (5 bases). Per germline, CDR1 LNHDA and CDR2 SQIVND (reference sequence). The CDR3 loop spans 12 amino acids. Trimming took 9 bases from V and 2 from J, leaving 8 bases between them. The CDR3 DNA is TGTGCCAGCAGCAGGGCTGGAAACACCATATATTTT. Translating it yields CASSRAGNTIYF.

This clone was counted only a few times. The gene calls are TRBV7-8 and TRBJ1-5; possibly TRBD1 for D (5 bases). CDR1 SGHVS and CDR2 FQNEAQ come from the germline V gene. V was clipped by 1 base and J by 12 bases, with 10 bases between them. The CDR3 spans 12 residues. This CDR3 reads CASSLDGGGQHF. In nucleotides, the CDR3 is TGTGCCAGCAGCTTAGATGGGGGGGGCCAGCATTTT. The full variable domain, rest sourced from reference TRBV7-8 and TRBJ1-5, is GAGVSQSPRYKVAKRGQDVALRCDPISGHVSLFWYQQALGQGPEFLTYFQNEAQLDKSGLPSDRFFAERPEGSVSTLKIQRTQQEDSAVYLCASSLDGGGQHFGDGTRLSIL.

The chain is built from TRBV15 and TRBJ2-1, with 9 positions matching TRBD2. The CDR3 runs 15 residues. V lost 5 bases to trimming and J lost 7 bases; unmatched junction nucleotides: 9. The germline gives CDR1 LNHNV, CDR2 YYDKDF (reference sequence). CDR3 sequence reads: CATSEGGSGSNEQFF. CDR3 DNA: TGTGCCACCAGCGAGGGGGGTAGCGGGAGTAATGAGCAGTTCTTC.

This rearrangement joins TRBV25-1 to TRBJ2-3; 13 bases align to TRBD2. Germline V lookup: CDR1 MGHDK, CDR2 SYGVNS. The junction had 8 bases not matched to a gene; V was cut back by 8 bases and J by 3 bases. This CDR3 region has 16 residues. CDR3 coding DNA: TGTGCCAGCTCACGACTAGCGGGAGGAGCAACAGATACGCAGTATTTT. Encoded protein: CASSRLAGGATDTQYF.

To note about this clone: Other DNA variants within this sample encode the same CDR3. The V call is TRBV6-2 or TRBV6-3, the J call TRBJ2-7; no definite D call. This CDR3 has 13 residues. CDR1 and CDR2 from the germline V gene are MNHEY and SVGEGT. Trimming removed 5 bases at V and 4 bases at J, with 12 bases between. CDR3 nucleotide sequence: TGTGCCAGCAGTCTCCTGCGTACTTACGAGCAGTACTTC. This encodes CASSLLRTYEQYF.

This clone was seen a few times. For the CDR3, the DNA is TGTGCCAGCAGCCCCTTCCGGGACAGTCCCTACGAGCAGTACTTC. Translating it yields CASSPFRDSPYEQYF. The chain is built from TRBV7-6 and TRBJ2-7; 7 bases match TRBD1. Losses at the gene ends were 5 bases for V and 2 bases for J; bases not matched to a gene: 9. From germline, CDR1 is SGHVS and CDR2 FNYEAQ. The CDR3 is 15 amino acids.

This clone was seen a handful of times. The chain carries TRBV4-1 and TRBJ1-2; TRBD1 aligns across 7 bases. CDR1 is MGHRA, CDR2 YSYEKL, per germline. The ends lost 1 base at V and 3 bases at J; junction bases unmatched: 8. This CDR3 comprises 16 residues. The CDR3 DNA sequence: TGCGCCAGCAGCCAAGCTTGGCAGGGGGACTACTATGGCTACACCTTC. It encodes CASSQAWQGDYYGYTF.

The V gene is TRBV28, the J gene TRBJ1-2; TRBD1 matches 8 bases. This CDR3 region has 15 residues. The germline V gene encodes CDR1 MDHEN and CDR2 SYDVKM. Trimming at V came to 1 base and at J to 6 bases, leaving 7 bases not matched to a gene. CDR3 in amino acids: CASSLLDRELDGYTF. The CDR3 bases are TGTGCCAGCAGTTTATTGGACAGGGAGCTTGATGGCTACACCTTC.

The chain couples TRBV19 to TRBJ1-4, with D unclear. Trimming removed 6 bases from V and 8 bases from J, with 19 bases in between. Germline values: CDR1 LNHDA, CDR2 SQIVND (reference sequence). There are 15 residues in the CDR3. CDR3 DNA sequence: TGTGCCAGTAGAAAGCTCGCGACTGGCGGGGAAAAACTGTTTTTT. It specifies CASRKLATGGEKLFF.

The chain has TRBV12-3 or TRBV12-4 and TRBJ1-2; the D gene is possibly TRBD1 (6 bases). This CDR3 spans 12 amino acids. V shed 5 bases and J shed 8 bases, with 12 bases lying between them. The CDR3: CASSQGPRGYTF. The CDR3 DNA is TGTGCCAGCAGTCAGGGGCCTCGGGGCTACACCTTC.

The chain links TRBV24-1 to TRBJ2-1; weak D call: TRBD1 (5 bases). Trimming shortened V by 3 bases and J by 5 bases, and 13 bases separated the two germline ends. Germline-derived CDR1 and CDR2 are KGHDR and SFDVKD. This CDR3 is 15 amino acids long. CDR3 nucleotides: TGTGCCACCAGTGATGTGGCAGGGATGGACAATGAGCAGTTCTTC. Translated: CATSDVAGMDNEQFF.

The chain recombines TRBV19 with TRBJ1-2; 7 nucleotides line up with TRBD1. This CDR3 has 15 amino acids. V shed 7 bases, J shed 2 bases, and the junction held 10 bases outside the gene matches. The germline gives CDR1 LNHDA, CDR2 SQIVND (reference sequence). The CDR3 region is CASTFHRGLNYGYTF. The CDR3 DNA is TGTGCCAGTACCTTTCACAGGGGCCTCAACTATGGCTACACCTTC.

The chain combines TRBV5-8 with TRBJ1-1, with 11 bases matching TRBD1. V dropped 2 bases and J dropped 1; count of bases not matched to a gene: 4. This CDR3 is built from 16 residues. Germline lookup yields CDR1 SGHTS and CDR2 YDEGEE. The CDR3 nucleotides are TGTGCCAGCAGCTTTCGGACAGGGGGCGCGAACACTGAAGCTTTCTTT. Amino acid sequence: CASSFRTGGANTEAFF.

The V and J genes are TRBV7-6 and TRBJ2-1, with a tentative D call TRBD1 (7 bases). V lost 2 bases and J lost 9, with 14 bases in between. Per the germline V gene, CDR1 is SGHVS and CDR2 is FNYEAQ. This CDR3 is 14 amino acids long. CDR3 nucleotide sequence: TGTGCCAGCAGCTTAAGAAGCCAGGGGGGTGAGCAGTTCTTC. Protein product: CASSLRSQGGEQFF. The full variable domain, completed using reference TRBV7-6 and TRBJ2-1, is GAGVSQSPRYKVTKRGQDVALRCDPISGHVSLYWYRQALGQGPEFLTYFNYEAQQDKSGLPNDRFSAERPEGSISTLTIQRTEQRDSAMYRCASSLRSQGGEQFFGPGTRLTVL.

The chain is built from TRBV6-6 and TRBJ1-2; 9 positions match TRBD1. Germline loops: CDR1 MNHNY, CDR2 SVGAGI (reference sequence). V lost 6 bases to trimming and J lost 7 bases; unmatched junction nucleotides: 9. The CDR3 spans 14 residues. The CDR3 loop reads CASSGTGREGGYTF. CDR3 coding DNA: TGTGCCAGCAGCGGGACAGGGAGAGAAGGTGGCTACACCTTC.

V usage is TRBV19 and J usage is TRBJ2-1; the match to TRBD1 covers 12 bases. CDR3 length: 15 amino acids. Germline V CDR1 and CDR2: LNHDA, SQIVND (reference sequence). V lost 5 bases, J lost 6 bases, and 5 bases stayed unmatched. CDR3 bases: TGTGCCAGTAGTGCCGGGACAGGGGGCCCCAATGAGCAGTTCTTC. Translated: CASSAGTGGPNEQFF.

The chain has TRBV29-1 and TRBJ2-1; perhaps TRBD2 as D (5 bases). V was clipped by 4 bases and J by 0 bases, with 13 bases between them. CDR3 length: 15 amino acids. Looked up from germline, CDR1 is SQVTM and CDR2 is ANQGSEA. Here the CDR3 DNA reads TGCAGCGTTGCGGTAGCGTCAAGCTCCTACAATGAGCAGTTCTTC. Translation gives CSVAVASSSYNEQFF.

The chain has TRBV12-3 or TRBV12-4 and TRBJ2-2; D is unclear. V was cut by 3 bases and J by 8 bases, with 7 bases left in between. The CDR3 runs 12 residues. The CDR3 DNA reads TGTGCCAGCAGTTTGGTCGGGGGGGAGCTGTTTTTT. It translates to CASSLVGGELFF.